This T cell receptor (beta chain) was identified during a study of blood T cell repertoires in COVID-19. The wider study: The origin of the acute and convalescent COVID-19 samples was the United States, Italy and Spain.

CDR3 length: 13 amino acids. CDR1 LGHDT and CDR2 YNNKEL come from the germline V gene (reference sequence). The V end was cut by 0 bases, the J end by 4 bases, with 4 bases between. Some clones are missing from TCRdb's copy, which holds only in-frame ones; the method was immunoSEQ multiplex PCR. The table lists 110,000 to 150,000 clones, 75% to 85% of them singletons. Source material: peripheral blood. The genes are TRBV3-1 (or the pseudogene TRBV3-2) and TRBJ2-1; D is undetermined. This receptor was taken from a woman aged 45-65 years with acute or convalescent COVID-19. CDR3 amino acids: CASSQETYNEQFF. DNA of the CDR3: TGTGCCAGCAGCCAAGAAACTTACAATGAGCAGTTCTTC.